Given below is one TCR beta chain in context. Its antigen is as yet unknown. The germline gives CDR1 SNHLY, CDR2 FYNNEI. The CDR3 loop spans 12 amino acids. Between the trimmed V and J ends, which lost 8 bases and 4 bases, there was a span of 11 bases. Naive CD8 isolation took CD45RO-negative cells positively selected for CCR7 and excluded terminally differentiated effector memory CD45RA+ cells. The record originates from a study of shared clonotypes between healthy human individuals. Study-wide results and limits: Some clonotypes were shared by all four sorted-subset donors, while others were not shared. The non-shared ones had lower generation probabilities than the shared ones.

The data were produced by immunoSEQ multiplex PCR, yet TCRdb's version contains in-frame clones alone and is incomplete. Altogether around 1.9 million clones are present, under 95% being singletons, with the ten largest covering approximately 1.7%. The clonotype originates from a man younger than 30 in good health. Some clones in this sample may be carry-over from other donors' samples. The chain joins TRBV2 to TRBJ2-5; D ambiguous. The sequenced material came from naive CD8+ T cells from PBMCs. CDR3 protein: CASLLARETQYF. The CDR3 region has the DNA TGTGCCAGCCTGCTTGCGCGAGAGACCCAGTACTTC.